This T cell receptor beta chain is drawn from a study of shared clonotypes between healthy human individuals. Sequencing was performed with immunoSEQ multiplex PCR; in TCRdb, only in-frame clones are kept and a portion is missing. This table has about 1.1 million clones, 60% to 80% appearing once. CDR1 SGHRS and CDR2 YFSETQ come from the germline V gene. The CDR3 length is 13 residues. V was cut by 0 bases and J by 5 bases, with 8 bases left in between. This receptor was taken from a man aged 18 to 29 in good health. Some clones in this sample may be carry-over from other donors' samples. The chain recombines TRBV5-1 with TRBJ2-5; D not certain. The sample was memory CD4+ T cells from PBMCs. The sample's subset: CD45RA-negative fraction. The CDR3 DNA sequence: TGCGCCAGCAGCTTGGGGACGTGGGAGACCCAGTACTTC. Translated: CASSLGTWETQYF.